One and the same sample provided the 20 T cell receptor beta chains below, sequenced in a study of CD8 T cells in ankylosing spondylitis. TCRdb fed the 5' RACE reads into MiXCR, producing one record per CDR3 protein. The sample has 150,000 to 200,000 distinct CDR3 sequences; approximately 10% are singletons. What was sequenced was blood, either unsorted or a sorted T cell fraction (not recorded which). These TCRs come from a male donor with ankylosing spondylitis or in good health (not recorded which).

The rearrangement uses TRBV12-3 or TRBV12-4 and TRBJ1-3; the D gene is possibly TRBD1 (5 bases). The CDR3 extends over 16 amino acids. Trimming shortened V by 3 bases and J by 3 bases, and 15 bases separated the two germline ends. DNA for the CDR3: TGTGCCAGCAGTTTTATGGGGGTCACCATTGGAAACACCATATATTTT. Its translation: CASSFMGVTIGNTIYF.

This clonotype has a count of ten or more. The DNA of the CDR3 is TGTGCTAGTGCCGCAATCTCCAGCGGACAAGAGACCCAGTACTTC. Amino acids: CASAAISSGQETQYF. The genes are TRBV12-5 and TRBJ2-5; maybe TRBD2 (5 bases). V dropped 7 bases and J dropped 2 bases, with 17 bases sitting between them. There are 15 residues in the CDR3. CDR1 and CDR2 from the germline V gene are LGHNT and FRNRAP.

This clonotype showed up many times. V usage is TRBV5-1 and J usage is TRBJ1-4, with D possibly TRBD1 on 5 matching bases. CDR1 SGHRS and CDR2 YFSETQ come from the germline V gene. This CDR3 has 14 amino acids. V was trimmed by 4 bases and J by 5 bases, leaving 12 bases between them. This CDR3 is CASSLGGENEKLFF. In nucleotides, the CDR3 is TGCGCCAGCAGCCTCGGGGGGGAGAATGAAAAACTGTTTTTT.

This clonotype came up a few times. The V gene is TRBV27, the J gene TRBJ2-7, with D perhaps assigned TRBD1 or TRBD2 (5 bases each). V gave up 2 bases and J gave up 11 bases, with 19 bases separating them. The CDR3 is made up of 14 amino acids. Germline V gives CDR1 MNHEY, CDR2 SMNVEV (reference sequence). The CDR3 reads CASSLTGRTTRKYF. The CDR3 DNA reads as TGTGCCAGCAGTTTAACGGGACGAACTACGAGGAAGTACTTC.

This clonotype was counted many times. The chain is built from TRBV12-3 or TRBV12-4 and TRBJ2-7, with TRBD2 as a possible D gene (5 bases). Trimming took 6 bases from V and 2 from J, leaving 8 bases between them. The CDR3 consists of 12 residues. CDR3 DNA sequence: TGTGCCAGCAGCGGGGTAGCCTACGAGCAGTACTTC. It is translated as CASSGVAYEQYF.

A note on this clonotype: Given a much more abundant clone one base away, this may be a read error. The V gene is TRBV20-1, the J gene TRBJ1-2, with D uncertain. The CDR3 extends over 14 amino acids. Looked up from germline, CDR1 is DFQATT and CDR2 is SNEGSKA (reference sequence). The chain's CDR3 is CSARDGDFNYCYTF. Written as DNA, the CDR3 is TGCAGTGCTAGAGATGGGGATTTCAACTATTGCTACACCTTC.

J is TRBJ1-5 and V is TRBV7-2; 7 nucleotides match TRBD1. Germline values: CDR1 SGHTA, CDR2 FQGNSA. CDR3 length: 15 residues. V dropped 3 bases and J dropped 6; count of bases not matched to a gene: 8. The CDR3 is CASSFRGGAGQPQHF. DNA of the CDR3: TGTGCCAGCAGCTTCCGAGGGGGCGCGGGTCAGCCCCAGCATTTT.

This chain joins TRBV9 and TRBJ1-1; D is undetermined. Trimming shortened V by 0 bases and J by 1 base, and 13 bases separated the two germline ends. CDR1 and CDR2 from the germline V gene are SGDLS and YYNGEE. The CDR3 spans 16 residues. The CDR3 loop reads CASSVVPRGGNTEAFF. CDR3 in DNA: TGTGCCAGCAGCGTAGTCCCCCGGGGAGGGAACACTGAAGCTTTCTTT.

This clonotype has more than one count but fewer than ten. This rearrangement joins TRBV12-3 or TRBV12-4 to TRBJ2-7; TRBD2 might be the D (5 bases). The V and J ends lost 3 bases and 6 bases respectively, with 15 bases between them. CDR3 length equals 14 residues. The CDR3 spells CASSLSSWSLEQYF. For the CDR3, the DNA is TGTGCCAGCAGTTTGTCTAGCTGGAGTCTCGAGCAGTACTTC.

This clonotype was seen a handful of times. J is TRBJ2-7 and V is TRBV14; 11 bases map to TRBD2. Trimming removed 4 bases from V and 5 bases from J; junction bases left unmatched: 10. CDR3 length: 16 residues. CDR1 is SGHDN, CDR2 FVKESK, per germline. CDR3 sequence reads: CASSPRISGGADEQYF. CDR3 nucleotides: TGTGCCAGCAGCCCTCGGATTAGCGGGGGGGCTGACGAGCAGTACTTC.

This clonotype was recorded many times. V and J are TRBV10-3 and TRBJ1-5; 7 positions match TRBD1. This CDR3 is 13 amino acids long. Looked up from germline, CDR1 is ENHRY and CDR2 is SYGVKD. The trim removed 6 bases at V and 3 bases at J, leaving 2 bases unmatched. The CDR3 region is CAIRGTDNQPQHF. The CDR3 nucleotides are TGTGCCATCAGGGGGACAGACAATCAGCCCCAGCATTTT.

This clonotype was observed a few times. The chain has TRBV11-2 and TRBJ1-4; TRBD1 aligns across 8 bases. CDR1 and CDR2 (germline): SGHAT, FQNNGV. V was pared by 4 bases and J by 0 bases, with 7 bases of the junction left unmatched. The CDR3 has 17 amino acids. DNA for the CDR3: TGTGCCAGCAGCTCAGACAGGGGACGGACAACTAATGAAAAACTGTTTTTT. Translation: CASSSDRGRTTNEKLFF.

This clonotype was counted many times. CDR3 region: CASSLGQGGLNQPQHF. As DNA, the CDR3 is TGTGCCAGCAGCTTAGGGCAGGGGGGGTTAAATCAGCCCCAGCATTTT. The V gene is TRBV7-6, the J gene TRBJ1-5; 7 bases align to TRBD1. The V segment lost 1 base and the J segment 4 bases; nucleotides outside the gene matches: 7. Germline V lookup: CDR1 SGHVS, CDR2 FNYEAQ. The CDR3 length is 16 residues. Together with reference TRBV7-6 and TRBJ1-5, the CDR3 gives the full variable domain: GAGVSQSPRYKVTKRGQDVALRCDPISGHVSLYWYRQALGQGPEFLTYFNYEAQQDKSGLPNDRFSAERPEGSISTLTIQRTEQRDSAMYRCASSLGQGGLNQPQHFGDGTRLSIL.

This clonotype was observed many times. The chain has TRBV9 and TRBJ1-4; possibly TRBD1 for D (5 bases). This CDR3 contains 17 residues. Germline CDR1 and CDR2: SGDLS and YYNGEE. V lost 1 base, J lost 2 bases, and 15 bases lay in between. The CDR3 sequence is CASSVNPRVSTNEKLFF. CDR3 sequence (DNA): TGTGCCAGCAGCGTAAATCCCAGGGTCAGCACTAATGAAAAACTGTTTTTT.

This clonotype has at least ten counts. This sequence joins TRBV12-3 or TRBV12-4 and TRBJ1-2; D gene unclear. The CDR3 is 13 residues long. Trimming cost V 5 bases and J 3 bases, with 10 bases left between them. CDR3 loop: CASSPTADYGYTF. Written as DNA, the CDR3 is TGTGCCAGCAGTCCAACAGCAGACTATGGCTACACCTTC.

Worth noting for this clonotype: Since a much larger clone is just one base distant, this may be a read error. The DNA is omitted, as the CDR3 cannot be located on it reliably, and the CDR3 follows TCRdb's listing. V usage is TRBV6-5 and J usage is TRBJ2-1; TRBD2 was called by the table and not checked on the DNA. The CDR3 adds up to 15 amino acids, both ends counted. Germline CDR1 MNHEY, CDR2 SVGAGI. The CDR3: CASSYLGLVGEGTFF.

This clonotype was counted many times. The genes are TRBV11-2 and TRBJ1-5, with 7 nucleotides matching TRBD1. CDR1 and CDR2 (germline): SGHAT, FQNNGV. With V trimmed by 5 bases and J by 2 bases, 3 bases remained unmatched. The length of the CDR3 is 14 residues. The CDR3 DNA reads as TGTGCCAGCAGCAAAGGACAGGGCAATCAGCCCCAGCATTTT. Translation gives CASSKGQGNQPQHF.

The chain joins TRBV15 to TRBJ1-5; TRBD1 aligns across 8 bases. Germline assignment: CDR1 LNHNV and CDR2 YYDKDF (reference sequence). This CDR3 contains 16 residues. Trimming removed 1 base from V and 2 bases from J; junction bases left unmatched: 4. CDR3 bases: TGTGCCACCAGCAGAGGGACAGGGCAAGGCAATCAGCCCCAGCATTTT. Translated: CATSRGTGQGNQPQHF.

The table lists this clonotype with a few counts. The V gene is TRBV6-1, the J gene TRBJ2-1, with 8 positions matching TRBD1. Germline V gene sequence: CDR1 MNHNS, CDR2 SASEGT. The V segment lost 7 bases and the J segment 7 bases; nucleotides outside the gene matches: 12. The CDR3 is 15 amino acids. This CDR3 is CASTPTQGALNEQFF. The CDR3 DNA sequence: TGTGCCAGCACTCCCACCCAGGGGGCGTTAAATGAGCAGTTCTTC.

This clonotype has at least ten counts. The V gene is TRBV12-3 or TRBV12-4, the J gene TRBJ1-2; D might be TRBD1 (6 bases). This CDR3 is 13 amino acids long. V was trimmed by 3 bases and J by 6 bases, leaving 11 bases between them. DNA of the CDR3: TGTGCCAGCAGTTTCAAAGGGGGTCATGGCTACACCTTC. Its translation: CASSFKGGHGYTF.